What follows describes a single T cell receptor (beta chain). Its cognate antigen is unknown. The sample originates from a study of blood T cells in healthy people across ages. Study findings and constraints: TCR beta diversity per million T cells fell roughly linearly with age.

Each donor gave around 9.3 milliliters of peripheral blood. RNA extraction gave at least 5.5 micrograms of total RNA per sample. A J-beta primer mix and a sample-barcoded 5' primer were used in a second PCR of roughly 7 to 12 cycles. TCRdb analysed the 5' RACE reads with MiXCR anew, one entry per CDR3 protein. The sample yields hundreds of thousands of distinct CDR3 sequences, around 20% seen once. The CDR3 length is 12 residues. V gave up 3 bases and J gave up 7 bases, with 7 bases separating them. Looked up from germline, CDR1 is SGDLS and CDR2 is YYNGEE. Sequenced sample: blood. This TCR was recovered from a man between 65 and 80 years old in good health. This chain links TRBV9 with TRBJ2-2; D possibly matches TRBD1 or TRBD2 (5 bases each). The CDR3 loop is CASSGGGGELFF. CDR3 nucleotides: TGTGCCAGCAGCGGTGGGGGCGGGGAGCTGTTTTTT.